The entry that follows covers one T cell receptor beta chain sequence. What it binds is not known. The time point here: week 11, during vaccination. In every dose of vaccine, 300 ug of mutant IDH1 20-mer peptide was given alongside topical imiquimod. Data came from immunoSEQ multiplex PCR; TCRdb stores just in-frame clones and leaves some out. This table has about 120,000 clones, roughly 75% appearing once. The sample is drawn from a study of a mutant IDH1 vaccine in newly diagnosed glioma. Study details: Of treated patients, 62.5% were men and roughly 38% women, averaging 40.4 years. Prior therapy was radiotherapy, temozolomide, or both; most received both.

The study, taken as a whole, reports: It seemed that pseudoprogression was not linked to changes in the top peripheral T cell clonotypes.

V shed 4 bases and J shed 7 bases, with 15 bases lying between them. The CDR3 is 13 amino acids. In germline, CDR1 is SGHRS, CDR2 YFSETQ. The sample consisted of PBMCs, taken from a glioma patient whose treatment included an IDH1 peptide vaccine. This clonotype was sampled from a man between 35 and 55 years old with glioma. The gene calls are TRBV5-1 and TRBJ2-7; D not resolved. The CDR3 coding sequence is TGCGCCAGCAGCGCAGACGTACTCGGGGAGCAGTACTTC. It specifies CASSADVLGEQYF.